The clone carrying this T cell receptor beta chain was recorded a few times. The data originate from a study of blood T cell repertoires in COVID-19. Study-wide background: Sample material is recorded as cDNA or gDNA derived from T cells, B-cell-depleted T cells, or PBMCs.

The germline CDR1 and CDR2 sequences are MNHNY and SVGAGI (reference sequence). V was trimmed by 4 bases and J by 5 bases, leaving 14 bases between them. This CDR3 is 14 amino acids long. Under the authors' procedure: For nucleated cells, counts were estimated from reference gene primer amplification. Sequencing used immunoSEQ multiplex PCR; TCRdb keeps in-frame clones, though not all of them. The D gene and trimming were derived from the DNA, and the V and J assignments and clone size from that table. The data contain fewer than 40,000 clones, over 75% of them singletons. The chain couples TRBV6-6 to TRBJ1-1; no reliable D call. The origin of this receptor is a man aged 70-80 years with active COVID-19. Sample: peripheral blood. This CDR3 is CASSFLLLVTEAFF. DNA for the CDR3: TGTGCCAGCAGTTTTCTTTTGTTAGTGACTGAAGCTTTCTTT.